This entry lists 19 T cell receptor beta chains sequenced from one sample in a study of cytomegalovirus exposure and HLA in healthy donors. PCR involved 60 Vbeta and 13 Jbeta primers. Sequencing used immunoSEQ multiplex PCR; TCRdb keeps in-frame clones, though not all of them. The listing contains 110,000 to 150,000 clones. Sequenced: PBMCs. The source is a man aged 40-49 years in good health and CMV-seronegative.

The gene calls are TRBV9 and TRBJ2-7; tentatively, D is TRBD1 (5 bases). Germline CDR1 and CDR2: SGDLS and YYNGEE. Trimming left V 0 bases short and J 5 bases short, with 9 bases between. The CDR3 sequence is 13 residues long. In DNA form, the CDR3 reads TGTGCCAGCAGCGTAGAGCCGACAGACGAGCAGTACTTC. Translation gives CASSVEPTDEQYF.

The chain joins TRBV5-1 to TRBJ1-3, with D tentatively TRBD1 (6 bases). The CDR3 contains 16 residues. The V end was cut by 0 bases, the J end by 0 bases, with 10 bases between. Germline CDR1 is SGHRS and CDR2 is YFSETQ. Here the CDR3 reads CASSLGQASSGNTIYF. The CDR3, as DNA: TGCGCCAGCAGCTTGGGACAGGCAAGCTCTGGAAACACCATATATTTT.

The rearrangement uses TRBV6-5 and TRBJ1-1; D remains ambiguous. Trimming left V 4 bases short and J 5 bases short, with 17 bases between. This CDR3 spans 15 amino acids. Germline-derived CDR1 and CDR2 are MNHEY and SVGAGI. The CDR3 nucleotides read TGTGCCAGCAGTTCTCGGGTCTTCTCGGGGACTGAAGCTTTCTTT. Its protein product is CASSSRVFSGTEAFF.

The V gene is TRBV5-1, the J gene TRBJ2-2; the D gene is possibly TRBD1 (5 bases). The germline gives CDR1 SGHRS, CDR2 YFSETQ. CDR3 size: 14 residues. Trimming removed 0 bases from V and 6 bases from J, with 9 bases in between. CDR3 residues: CASSLGRVAGELFF. The CDR3 DNA sequence: TGCGCCAGCAGCTTGGGCAGGGTCGCCGGGGAGCTGTTTTTT.

The chain recombines TRBV4-1 with TRBJ2-1; D uncertain. CDR3 length equals 12 residues. CDR1 and CDR2 (germline): MGHRA, YSYEKL. V shed 1 base and J shed 7 bases, with 5 bases lying between them. CDR3 nucleotide sequence: TGCGCCAGCAGCCAAGGCCAGAATGAGCAGTTCTTC. Translated, it gives CASSQGQNEQFF.

This chain links TRBV19 with TRBJ1-5, with unresolved D. Trimming left V 2 bases short and J 4 bases short, with 12 bases between. Germline values: CDR1 LNHDA, CDR2 SQIVND (reference sequence). The CDR3 covers 15 residues. For the CDR3, the DNA is TGTGCCAGTAGTATAAGGAGGGATACTAATCAGCCCCAGCATTTT. Translating it yields CASSIRRDTNQPQHF.

V and J are TRBV5-1 and TRBJ1-6; D not certain. V was cut by 0 bases and J by 7 bases, with 11 bases left in between. The CDR3 covers 15 residues. The germline CDR1 and CDR2 sequences are SGHRS and YFSETQ. CDR3 protein: CASSLGATTNSPLHF. CDR3 bases: TGCGCCAGCAGCTTGGGGGCTACAACCAATTCACCCCTCCACTTT.

The chain recombines TRBV10-3 with TRBJ2-1; TRBD1 might be the D (5 bases). Germline V gives CDR1 ENHRY, CDR2 SYGVKD. V dropped 6 bases and J dropped 4 bases, with 13 bases sitting between them. This CDR3 is 14 amino acids long. CDR3 DNA sequence: TGTGCCATCAGCGGACAACTGATGTACAATGAGCAGTTCTTC. Translation: CAISGQLMYNEQFF.

The V call is TRBV10-3, the J call TRBJ2-7; tentatively, D is TRBD2 (5 bases). CDR1 ENHRY and CDR2 SYGVKD come from the germline V gene. The V gene lost 0 bases and the J gene lost 0 bases, with 6 bases spanning the gap. The CDR3 has 14 residues. CDR3 amino acids: CAISESGSSYEQYF. In DNA form, the CDR3 reads TGTGCCATCAGTGAGTCAGGGAGCTCCTACGAGCAGTACTTC.

This chain links TRBV6-1 with TRBJ2-7; 9 bases fit TRBD1. The CDR3 covers 17 residues. The V gene's germline CDR1 is MNHNS and CDR2 SASEGT. V lost 2 bases, J lost 6 bases, and 14 bases stayed unmatched. CDR3 sequence reads: CASSERRPGQGSPEQYF. In DNA form, the CDR3 reads TGTGCCAGCAGTGAAAGAAGGCCGGGACAGGGTTCCCCCGAGCAGTACTTC.

The chain recombines TRBV11-2 with TRBJ2-1; 7 nucleotides align to TRBD2. Germline-derived CDR1 and CDR2 are SGHAT and FQNNGV. The junction had 7 bases not matched to a gene; V was cut back by 5 bases and J by 0 bases. The length of the CDR3 is 16 residues. The CDR3: CASSRSSGVSYNEQFF. The DNA of the CDR3 is TGTGCCAGCAGCCGTTCTAGCGGTGTCTCCTACAATGAGCAGTTCTTC.

J is TRBJ2-5 and V is TRBV7-9, with D maybe TRBD1 (5 bases). V gave up 3 bases and J gave up 1 base, with 12 bases separating them. The CDR3 length is 15 residues. Per the germline V gene, CDR1 is SEHNR and CDR2 is FQNEAQ (reference sequence). In DNA, the CDR3 is TGTGCCAGCAGCTTCGGCGTCGACAGCCAAGAGACCCAGTACTTC. Translation gives CASSFGVDSQETQYF.

J is TRBJ2-1 and V is TRBV28; D is undetermined. The CDR3 extends over 13 amino acids. V lost 3 bases to trimming and J lost 0 bases, with 3 bases between them. Per germline, CDR1 MDHEN and CDR2 SYDVKM. DNA of the CDR3: TGTGCCAGCAGTTTTAACTCCTACAATGAGCAGTTCTTC. Translated: CASSFNSYNEQFF.

The J gene is TRBJ2-7, the V gene TRBV5-4; 8 bases line up with TRBD1. Germline-derived CDR1 and CDR2 are SGHNT and YYREEE (reference sequence). Losses at the gene ends were 4 bases for V and 2 bases for J; bases not matched to a gene: 2. This CDR3 is built from 13 residues. In DNA, the CDR3 is TGTGCCAGCAGCCAGGACAGGGCCTACGAGCAGTACTTC. It is translated as CASSQDRAYEQYF.

The V and J genes are TRBV28 and TRBJ1-2; D remains unclear. This CDR3 spans 12 amino acids. Germline V CDR1 and CDR2: MDHEN, SYDVKM. Trimming cost V 6 bases and J 4 bases, with 9 bases left between them. The CDR3 spells CASSPPGYGYTF. The CDR3 DNA follows: TGTGCCAGCAGCCCCCCCGGCTATGGCTACACCTTC.

The rearrangement links TRBV7-2 to TRBJ2-3; 12 bases agree with TRBD2. CDR3 length: 18 residues. V dropped 1 base and J dropped 3; count of bases not matched to a gene: 8. Per germline, CDR1 SGHTA and CDR2 FQGNSA. The CDR3 coding sequence is TGTGCCAGCAGCTTAGATGCTAGCGGGGGGGCCGGTACAGATACGCAGTATTTT. Its translation: CASSLDASGGAGTDTQYF.

This sequence joins TRBV19 and TRBJ2-2; D might be TRBD1 (7 bases). This CDR3 spans 15 amino acids. Germline CDR1 is LNHDA and CDR2 is SQIVND (reference sequence). Trimming removed 7 bases at V and 7 bases at J, with 19 bases between. DNA for the CDR3: TGTGCCAGTACCCTCGATGGAGGGGGCAACGGGGAGCTGTTTTTT. Residues: CASTLDGGGNGELFF.

The rearrangement uses TRBV9 and TRBJ2-7; TRBD2 matches at 9 bases. The CDR3 spans 15 residues. Germline trimming cut 0 bases from V and 2 bases from J; bases unmatched to any gene: 3. Germline V lookup: CDR1 SGDLS, CDR2 YYNGEE. The DNA for the CDR3 is TGTGCCAGCAGCGTAGTTCCTAGCGGGGCCTACGAGCAGTACTTC. Residues: CASSVVPSGAYEQYF.

J is TRBJ1-5 and V is TRBV6-5, with D unclear. The V gene lost 0 bases and the J gene lost 3 bases, with 9 bases spanning the gap. Germline CDR1 MNHEY, CDR2 SVGAGI. The CDR3 contains 15 residues. Written as DNA, the CDR3 is TGTGCCAGCAGTTACTCGACTTTGGCCAATCAGCCCCAGCATTTT. Translating it yields CASSYSTLANQPQHF.